This T cell receptor beta chain was observed in a study of vaccination and CD4 T cells after COVID-19. About this clonotype itself: Antigen unknown.

The CDR3 is 16 amino acids. The germline V gene encodes CDR1 LNHDA and CDR2 SQIVND (reference sequence). Trimming removed 7 bases from V and 0 bases from J, with 15 bases in between. The Oncomine TCR Beta short-read assay was what sequenced the DNA obtained from cultured CD4+ T cells. TCRdb reprocessed the PCR reads with MiXCR, giving one entry per CDR3 protein. The data show about 18,000 distinct CDR3 sequences, with 50% to 65% seen just once and 6.5% to 8% held by the top ten. Described treatment: approximately nine-day PBMC culture with coronavirus spike peptide pools or control peptides (ViraFEST assay). First, ViraFEST expanded antigen-specific T cells with peptide pools, and next it sequenced the TCRs.

The genes are TRBV19 and TRBJ2-2; D gene ambiguous. The input for sequencing was CD4+ T cells from blood, cultured in vitro, taken before SARS-CoV-2 vaccination. The receptor was isolated from a human donor who had recovered from COVID-19. The chain's CDR3 is CASTLVTPSNTGELFF. CDR3 in DNA: TGTGCCAGTACCCTCGTGACTCCTTCGAACACCGGGGAGCTGTTTTTT.